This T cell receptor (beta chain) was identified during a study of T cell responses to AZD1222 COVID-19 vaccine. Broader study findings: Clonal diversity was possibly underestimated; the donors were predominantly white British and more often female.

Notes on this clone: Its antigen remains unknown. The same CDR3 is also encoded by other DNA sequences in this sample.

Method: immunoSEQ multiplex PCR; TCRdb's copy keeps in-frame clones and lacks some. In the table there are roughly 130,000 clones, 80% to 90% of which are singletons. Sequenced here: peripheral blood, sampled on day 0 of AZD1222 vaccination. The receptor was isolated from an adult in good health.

CDR3 bases: TGTGCCAGCAGCGTAGGGGTCCAGAATGAGCAGTTCTTC. It codes for CASSVGVQNEQFF. V gene TRBV9 combines with J gene TRBJ2-1; no definite D call. Trimming took 0 bases from V and 7 from J, leaving 8 bases between them. The CDR3 is 13 amino acids. CDR1 SGDLS and CDR2 YYNGEE come from the germline V gene. Filled out from reference TRBV9 and TRBJ2-1, the complete variable domain reads DSGVTQTPKHLITATGQRVTLRCSPRSGDLSVYWYQQSLDQGLQFLIQYYNGEERAKGNILERFSAQQFPDLHSELNLSSLELGDSALYFCASSVGVQNEQFFGPGTRLTVL.